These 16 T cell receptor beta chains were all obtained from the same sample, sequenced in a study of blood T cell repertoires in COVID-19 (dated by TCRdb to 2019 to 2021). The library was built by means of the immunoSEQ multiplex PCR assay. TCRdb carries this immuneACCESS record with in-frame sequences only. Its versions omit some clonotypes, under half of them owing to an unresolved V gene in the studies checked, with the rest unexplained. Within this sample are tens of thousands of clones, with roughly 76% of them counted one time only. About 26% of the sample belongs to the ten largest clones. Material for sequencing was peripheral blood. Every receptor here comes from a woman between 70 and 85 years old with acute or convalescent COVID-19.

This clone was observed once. This CDR3 reads CASSTLSGEQYF. CDR3 bases: TGTGCCAGCAGCACCCTGTCGGGAGAGCAGTACTTC. This chain links TRBV11-2 with TRBJ2-7; TRBD2 might be the D (5 bases). The CDR3 totals 12 residues. V dropped 5 bases and J dropped 7 bases, with 12 bases sitting between them. Germline V CDR1 and CDR2: SGHAT, FQNNGV. Combining the CDR3 with reference TRBV11-2 and TRBJ2-7 gives the whole variable domain EAGVAQSPRYKIIEKRQSVAFWCNPISGHATLYWYQQILGQGPKLLIQFQNNGVVDDSQLPKDRFSAERLKGVDSTLKIQPAKLEDSAVYLCASSTLSGEQYFGPGTRLTVT.

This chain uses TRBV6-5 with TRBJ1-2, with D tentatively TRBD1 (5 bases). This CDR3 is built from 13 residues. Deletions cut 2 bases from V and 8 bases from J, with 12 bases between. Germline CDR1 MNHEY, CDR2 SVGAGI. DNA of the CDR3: TGTGCCAGCAGTTACCGGGGGGATGAGGGCTACACCTTC. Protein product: CASSYRGDEGYTF.

CDR3 in DNA: TGTGCCAGCAGAGACAGGGGGCCGAACACTGAAGCTTTCTTT. Translating it yields CASRDRGPNTEAFF. V gene TRBV6-1 combines with J gene TRBJ1-1; TRBD1 aligns across 10 bases. V gave up 6 bases and J gave up 1 base; unmatched junction bases: 2. CDR1 MNHNS and CDR2 SASEGT come from the germline V gene. This CDR3 is 14 amino acids long.

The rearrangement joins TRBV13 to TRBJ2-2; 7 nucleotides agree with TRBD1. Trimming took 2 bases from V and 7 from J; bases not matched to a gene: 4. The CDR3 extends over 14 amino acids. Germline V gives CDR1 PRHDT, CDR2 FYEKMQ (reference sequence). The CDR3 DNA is TGTGCCAGCAGCTTAAGGGGGCTTGTCGGGGAGCTGTTTTTT. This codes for CASSLRGLVGELFF.

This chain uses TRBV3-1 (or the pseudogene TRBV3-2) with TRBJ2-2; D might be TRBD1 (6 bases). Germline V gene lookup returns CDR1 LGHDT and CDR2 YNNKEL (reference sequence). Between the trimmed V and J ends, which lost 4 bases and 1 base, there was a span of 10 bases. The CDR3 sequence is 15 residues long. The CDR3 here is CASSPSTGNTGELFF. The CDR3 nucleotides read TGTGCCAGCAGCCCCTCGACAGGGAACACCGGGGAGCTGTTTTTT.

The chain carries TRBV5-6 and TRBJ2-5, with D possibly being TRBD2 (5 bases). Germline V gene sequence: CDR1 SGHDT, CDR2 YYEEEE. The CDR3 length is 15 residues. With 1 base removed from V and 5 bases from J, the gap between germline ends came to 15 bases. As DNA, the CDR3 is TGTGCCAGCAGCTTGTATCGGGGTGGGATGGAGACCCAGTACTTC. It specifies CASSLYRGGMETQYF.

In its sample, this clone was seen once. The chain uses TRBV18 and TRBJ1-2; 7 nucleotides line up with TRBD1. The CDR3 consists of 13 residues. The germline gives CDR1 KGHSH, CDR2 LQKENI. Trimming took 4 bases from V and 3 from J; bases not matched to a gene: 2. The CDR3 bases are TGTGCCAGCTCACGGACAGGTGACTATGGCTACACCTTC. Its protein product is CASSRTGDYGYTF. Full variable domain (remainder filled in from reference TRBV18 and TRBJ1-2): NAGVMQNPRHLVRRRGQEARLRCSPMKGHSHVYWYRQLPEEGLKFMVYLQKENIIDESGMPKERFSAEFPKEGPSILRIQQVVRGDSAAYFCASSRTGDYGYTFGSGTRLTVV.

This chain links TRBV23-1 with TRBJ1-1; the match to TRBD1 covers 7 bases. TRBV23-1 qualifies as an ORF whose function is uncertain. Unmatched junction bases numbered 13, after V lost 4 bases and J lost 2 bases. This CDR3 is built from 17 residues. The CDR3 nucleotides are TGCGCCAGCAGTCCCTTTTCCCCGGACAGGCCTAACACTGAAGCTTTCTTT. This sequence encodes CASSPFSPDRPNTEAFF.

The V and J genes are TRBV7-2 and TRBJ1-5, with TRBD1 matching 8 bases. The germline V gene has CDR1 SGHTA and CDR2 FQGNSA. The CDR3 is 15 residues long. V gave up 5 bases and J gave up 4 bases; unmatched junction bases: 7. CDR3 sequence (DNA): TGTGCCAGCAGCCTTGGGACAGGTATAAATCAGCCCCAGCATTTT. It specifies CASSLGTGINQPQHF.

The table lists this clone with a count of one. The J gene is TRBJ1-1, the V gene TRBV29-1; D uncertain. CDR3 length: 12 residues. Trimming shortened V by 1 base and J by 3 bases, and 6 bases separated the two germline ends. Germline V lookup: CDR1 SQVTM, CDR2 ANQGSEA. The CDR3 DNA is TGCAGCGTTGAAGGCCGGTACACTGAAGCTTTCTTT. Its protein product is CSVEGRYTEAFF.

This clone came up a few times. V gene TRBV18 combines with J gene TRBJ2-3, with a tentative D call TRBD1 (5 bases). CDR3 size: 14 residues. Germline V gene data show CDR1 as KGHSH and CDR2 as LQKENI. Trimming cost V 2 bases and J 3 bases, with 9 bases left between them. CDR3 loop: CASSPTAGTDTQYF. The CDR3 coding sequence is TGTGCCAGCTCACCAACCGCAGGGACAGATACGCAGTATTTT.

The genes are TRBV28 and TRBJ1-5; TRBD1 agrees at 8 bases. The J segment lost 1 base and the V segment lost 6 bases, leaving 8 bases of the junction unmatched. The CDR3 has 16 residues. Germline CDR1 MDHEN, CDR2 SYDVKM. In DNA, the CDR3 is TGTGCCAGCAGCCGTCGACAGGGGATAAGCAATCAGCCCCAGCATTTT. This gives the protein CASSRRQGISNQPQHF.

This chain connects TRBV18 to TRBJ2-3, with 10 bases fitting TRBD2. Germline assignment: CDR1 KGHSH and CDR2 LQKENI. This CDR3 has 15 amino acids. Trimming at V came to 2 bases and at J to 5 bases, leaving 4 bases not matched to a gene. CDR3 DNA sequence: TGTGCCAGCTCACCAGGACTAGCGGAAGTAGATACGCAGTATTTT. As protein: CASSPGLAEVDTQYF.

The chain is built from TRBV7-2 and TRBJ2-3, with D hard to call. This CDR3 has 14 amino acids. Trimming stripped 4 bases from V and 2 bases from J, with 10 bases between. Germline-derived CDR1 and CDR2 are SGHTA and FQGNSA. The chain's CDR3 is CASSSGSPTDTQYF. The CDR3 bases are TGTGCCAGCAGCTCCGGGTCGCCCACAGATACGCAGTATTTT.

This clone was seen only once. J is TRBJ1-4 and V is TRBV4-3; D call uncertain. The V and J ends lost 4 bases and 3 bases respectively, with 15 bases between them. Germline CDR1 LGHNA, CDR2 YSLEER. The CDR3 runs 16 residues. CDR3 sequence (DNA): TGCGCCAGCAGCCCTTTTTTATTTGACTCTAATGAAAAACTGTTTTTT. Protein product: CASSPFLFDSNEKLFF.

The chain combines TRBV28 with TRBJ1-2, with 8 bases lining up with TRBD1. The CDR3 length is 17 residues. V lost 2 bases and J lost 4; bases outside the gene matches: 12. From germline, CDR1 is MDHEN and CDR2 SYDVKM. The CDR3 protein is CASSLKWGRGQFYGYTF. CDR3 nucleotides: TGTGCCAGCAGTTTAAAATGGGGCAGGGGGCAATTCTATGGCTACACCTTC.